Listed below are T cell receptor beta chains from one sample, sequenced in a study of cytomegalovirus exposure and HLA in healthy donors. The assay was immunoSEQ multiplex PCR, and TCRdb's table has in-frame clones only and misses some. The sample lists more than 90,000 clones; approximately 72% were seen once. What was sequenced was PBMCs. The origin of the receptors is a man aged 35-49 years in good health and CMV-seropositive. Each CDR3 is given with its conserved first and last residue. The D gene is left open where the match is weak. The listing skips clone size in some rows; elsewhere it reads once, few, many or a size class.

D: TRBD1
V: TRBV7-2
size: .
J: TRBJ1-2
DNA: TGTGCCAGCAGCACTCCAGGGGGTTCTTATGGCTACACCTTC
CDR3: CASSTPGGSYGYTF

D: .
V: TRBV6-5
size: .
J: TRBJ2-5
DNA: TGTGCCAGCAGGATGACAAACCAAGAGACCCAGTACTTC
CDR3: CASRMTNQETQYF

D: .
V: TRBV10-1
size: .
J: TRBJ2-3
DNA: TGCGCCAGCGTCGGATCGGGTTTTCGCACAGATACGCAGTATTTT
CDR3: CASVGSGFRTDTQYF

D: TRBD2
V: TRBV6-6
size: .
J: TRBJ2-5
DNA: TGTGCCAGCAGTTGGACTAGCGGGCTGGGTGAAGAGACCCAGTACTTC
CDR3: CASSWTSGLGEETQYF

D: TRBD1
V: TRBV15
size: many
J: TRBJ2-7
DNA: TGTGCCACCAGCAGAGGGACAGGGAGGTCCGAGCAGTACTTC
CDR3: CATSRGTGRSEQYF

D: .
V: TRBV19
size: .
J: TRBJ1-4
DNA: TGTGCCAGTAGTATTGGGACAAATGAAAAACTGTTTTTT
CDR3: CASSIGTNEKLFF

D: .
V: TRBV2
size: few
J: TRBJ2-5
DNA: TGTGCCAGCAGTGAACCCCCAAAAGAGACCCAGTACTTC
CDR3: CASSEPPKETQYF

D: .
V: TRBV9
size: once
J: TRBJ1-1
DNA: TGTGCCAGCAGCCCCCGGGGTACAGTGAACACTGAAGCTTTCTTT
CDR3: CASSPRGTVNTEAFF

D: TRBD1
V: TRBV29-1
size: .
J: TRBJ1-1
DNA: TGCAGCGTTTTGGTCAGGGGGGCGCACACTGAAGCTTTCTTT
CDR3: CSVLVRGAHTEAFF

D: TRBD1
V: TRBV5-1
size: .
J: TRBJ2-3
DNA: TGCGCCAGCAGCCTATGGGACAGTCTGAGCACAGATACGCAGTATTTT
CDR3: CASSLWDSLSTDTQYF

D: TRBD2
V: TRBV9
size: .
J: TRBJ2-3
DNA: TGTGCCAGCGCGCTCGGGAGGTCCACAGATACGCAGTATTTT
CDR3: CASALGRSTDTQYF

D: .
V: TRBV5-6
size: .
J: TRBJ1-6
DNA: TGTGCCAGCAGCTTCGGACAGACTAATTCACCCCTCCACTTT
CDR3: CASSFGQTNSPLHF

D: TRBD1
V: TRBV27
size: .
J: TRBJ2-3
DNA: TGTGCCAGCAGTTTAGACGGGACAGGGACTAGCACAGATACGCAGTATTTT
CDR3: CASSLDGTGTSTDTQYF

D: .
V: TRBV7-2
size: .
J: TRBJ2-2
DNA: TGTGCCAGCAGCTCCGTCCCCCAGCCGAGGGCCGGGGAGCTGTTTTTT
CDR3: CASSSVPQPRAGELFF

D: TRBD1
V: TRBV7-9
size: .
J: TRBJ2-7
DNA: TGTGCCAGCAGCTTATGGGACAGGGGGTCCTACGAGCAGTACTTC
CDR3: CASSLWDRGSYEQYF

D: .
V: TRBV6-1
size: .
J: TRBJ2-1
DNA: TGTGCCAGCAGTGAGGCCCGTGACAGGTCGTTCTTC
CDR3: CASSEARDRSFF